This passage covers 21 T cell receptor beta chains from one sample sequenced in a study of identical twins. TCRdb analysed the 5' RACE reads with MiXCR anew, one entry per CDR3 protein. Altogether around 480,000 distinct CDR3 sequences are present, roughly an eighth being singletons, with the ten largest covering about 0.97%. The sample was also reused in another study, on yellow fever vaccine responses in identical twins.

The sample comprised CD4+ T cells sorted from blood. The receptors derive from a woman between 18 and 29 years old in good health.

This clonotype was observed a handful of times. The V call is TRBV5-1, the J call TRBJ2-1; D gene ambiguous. The CDR3 loop spans 15 amino acids. The V gene's germline CDR1 is SGHRS and CDR2 YFSETQ. Deletions cut 5 bases from V and 4 bases from J, with 16 bases between. The CDR3 DNA reads TGCGCCAGCAGGGATGGAGAGACACCTTACAATGAGCAGTTCTTC. It translates to CASRDGETPYNEQFF. Using reference TRBV5-1 and TRBJ2-1 for the parts outside the CDR3, the full variable domain is KAGVTQTPRYLIKTRGQQVTLSCSPISGHRSVSWYQQTPGQGLQFLFEYFSETQRNKGNFPGRFSGRQFSNSRSEMNVSTLELGDSALYLCASRDGETPYNEQFFGPGTRLTVL.

This clonotype was counted a few times. The rearrangement joins TRBV20-1 to TRBJ2-5; 12 nucleotides agree with TRBD2. This CDR3 has 13 residues. The trim removed 7 bases at V and 2 bases at J, leaving 2 bases unmatched. The germline CDR1 and CDR2 sequences are DFQATT and SNEGSKA (reference sequence). This CDR3 reads CSGTSGTQETQYF. DNA for the CDR3: TGCAGTGGGACTAGCGGGACGCAAGAGACCCAGTACTTC.

J is TRBJ2-3 and V is TRBV7-9; 10 bases fit TRBD1. The ends lost 4 bases at V and 2 bases at J; junction bases unmatched: 3. This CDR3 comprises 15 residues. From germline, CDR1 is SEHNR and CDR2 FQNEAQ (reference sequence). Here the CDR3 reads CASSWTGGNTDTQYF. DNA for the CDR3: TGTGCCAGCAGCTGGACAGGGGGGAACACAGATACGCAGTATTTT.

The gene calls are TRBV3-1 and TRBJ1-1; D remains ambiguous. Germline V gene data show CDR1 as LGHDT and CDR2 as YNNKEL (reference sequence). Trimming took off 5 bases at V and 5 bases at J, with 9 bases between the two ends. The CDR3 has 12 amino acids. The CDR3 nucleotides are TGTGCCAGCAGCGGAGCGGGTACTGAAGCTTTCTTT. Its protein product is CASSGAGTEAFF. Filled out from reference TRBV3-1 and TRBJ1-1, the complete variable domain reads DTAVSQTPKYLVTQMGNDKSIKCEQNLGHDTMYWYKQDSKKFLKIMFSYNNKELIINETVPNRFSPKSPDKAHLNLHINSLELGDSAVYFCASSGAGTEAFFGQGTRLTVV.

This rearrangement joins TRBV3-1 to TRBJ2-3; 10 bases are shared with TRBD2. Trimming cost V 4 bases and J 4 bases; bases outside gene matches: 5. Germline V lookup: CDR1 LGHDT, CDR2 YNNKEL (reference sequence). The CDR3 loop spans 15 amino acids. As DNA, the CDR3 is TGTGCCAGCAGCCCCATAGCGGGAGGTCCAGATACGCAGTATTTT. This codes for CASSPIAGGPDTQYF.

This clonotype was seen only a few times. The chain couples TRBV20-1 to TRBJ2-7; D remains unclear. V gave up 5 bases and J gave up 2 bases, with 10 bases separating them. This CDR3 spans 12 amino acids. Germline V gene lookup returns CDR1 DFQATT and CDR2 SNEGSKA (reference sequence). CDR3 sequence reads: CSAGGGAYEQYF. The CDR3 bases are TGCAGTGCTGGCGGCGGAGCCTACGAGCAGTACTTC.

Many counts were recorded for this clonotype. This chain connects TRBV5-1 to TRBJ2-3; the D is unclear. Trimming stripped 2 bases from V and 6 bases from J, with 10 bases between. The CDR3 is 13 amino acids. From germline, CDR1 is SGHRS and CDR2 YFSETQ. The CDR3 DNA sequence: TGCGCCAGCAGCTTAGGAGTGGTGGATACGCAGTATTTT. Protein product: CASSLGVVDTQYF.

About this clonotype itself: A much larger clone is a single base away; this may be a read error. This chain uses TRBV4-1 with TRBJ2-3; D uncertain. CDR1 is MGHRA and CDR2 is YSYEKL in the germline V gene. This CDR3 has 17 amino acids. V lost 0 bases to trimming and J lost 1 base, with 14 bases between them. The CDR3 DNA follows: TGCGCCAGCAGCCAAGATAAACAGACCTTGCGCACAGATACGCAGTATTTT. This codes for CASSQDKQTLRTDTQYF.

This clonotype has only a few counts. The genes are TRBV4-2 and TRBJ2-7; 8 bases map to TRBD2. The CDR3 contains 15 residues. Germline trimming cut 1 base from V and 3 bases from J; bases unmatched to any gene: 5. Germline-derived CDR1 and CDR2 are LGHNA and YNFKEQ. The CDR3 protein is CASSQGELAVYEQYF. The CDR3 DNA is TGTGCCAGCAGCCAAGGGGAACTAGCGGTCTACGAGCAGTACTTC.

The chain employs TRBV7-8 and TRBJ2-7; a weak D match, TRBD2 (6 bases). The germline CDR1 and CDR2 sequences are SGHVS and FQNEAQ. The CDR3 is 16 amino acids. Trimming left V 5 bases short and J 0 bases short, with 17 bases between. The CDR3: CASSVGGQGISYEQYF. The CDR3 DNA reads as TGTGCCAGCAGCGTGGGAGGACAAGGGATCTCCTACGAGCAGTACTTC.

This clonotype was counted only a few times. This chain links TRBV20-1 with TRBJ2-1; TRBD2 agrees at 9 bases. The V segment lost 1 base and the J segment 6 bases; nucleotides outside the gene matches: 4. The CDR3 has 14 amino acids. Germline V lookup: CDR1 DFQATT, CDR2 SNEGSKA (reference sequence). The DNA of the CDR3 is TGCAGTGCTAGAGCCGGGACTAGCCTCAATGAGCAGTTCTTC. This codes for CSARAGTSLNEQFF.

There are many counts of this clonotype. The chain carries TRBV3-1 and TRBJ1-1; D remains unclear. The germline gives CDR1 LGHDT, CDR2 YNNKEL (reference sequence). V was clipped by 1 base and J by 0 bases, with 9 bases between them. The CDR3 runs 15 residues. CDR3 sequence (DNA): TGTGCCAGCAGCCAAGGACAAATCATGAACACTGAAGCTTTCTTT. Translated: CASSQGQIMNTEAFF.

This clonotype was counted ten times or more. V is TRBV7-2 and J is TRBJ2-7, with D maybe TRBD2 (6 bases). CDR3 length: 15 amino acids. V dropped 1 base and J dropped 5 bases, with 15 bases sitting between them. In germline, CDR1 is SGHTA, CDR2 FQGNSA. CDR3 sequence: CASSLDGAGNNEQYF. CDR3 nucleotide sequence: TGTGCCAGCAGCTTAGATGGGGCGGGGAACAACGAGCAGTACTTC.

This clonotype showed up just a few times. The J gene is TRBJ2-3, the V gene TRBV11-2; no definite D call. The germline V gene encodes CDR1 SGHAT and CDR2 FQNNGV. The CDR3 spans 14 residues. The V end was cut by 2 bases, the J end by 3 bases, with 9 bases between. CDR3 residues: CASSLFPKTDTQYF. DNA for the CDR3: TGTGCCAGCAGCTTATTCCCCAAAACAGATACGCAGTATTTT.

This clonotype appeared many times. The chain recombines TRBV7-2 with TRBJ2-5, with D perhaps matching TRBD1 or TRBD2 (5 bases each). The CDR3 contains 13 residues. From germline, CDR1 is SGHTA and CDR2 FQGNSA. V shed 1 base and J shed 5 bases, with 8 bases lying between them. This CDR3 reads CASSLGGYETQYF. CDR3 sequence (DNA): TGTGCCAGCAGCTTAGGGGGGTATGAGACCCAGTACTTC.

In its sample, this clonotype was seen many times. The rearrangement joins TRBV15 to TRBJ2-7; a possible D gene is TRBD2 (5 bases). This CDR3 is 16 amino acids long. CDR1 LNHNV and CDR2 YYDKDF come from the germline V gene (reference sequence). V gave up 0 bases and J gave up 0 bases, with 12 bases separating them. As DNA, the CDR3 is TGTGCCACCAGCAGAGATCCACGAGGGTCCTCCTACGAGCAGTACTTC. Protein sequence: CATSRDPRGSSYEQYF.

This clonotype came up a few times. The CDR3 sequence is CASRLRENTEAFF. CDR3 nucleotide sequence: TGTGCCAGCAGACTCCGGGAGAACACTGAAGCTTTCTTT. The V call is TRBV6-5, the J call TRBJ1-1; D gene unclear. V lost 6 bases and J lost 1, with 9 bases in between. Germline CDR1 is MNHEY and CDR2 is SVGAGI. This CDR3 contains 13 residues.

The V gene is TRBV7-9, the J gene TRBJ1-2; no clear D. V was shortened by 8 bases and J by 6 bases, with 13 bases between the two germline ends. The germline V gene encodes CDR1 SEHNR and CDR2 FQNEAQ (reference sequence). The CDR3 loop spans 12 amino acids. This CDR3 is CASGRTVDGYTF. In DNA form, the CDR3 reads TGTGCCAGCGGCAGGACTGTGGATGGCTACACCTTC.

This rearrangement joins TRBV5-1 to TRBJ2-2; 8 bases fit TRBD1. J was trimmed by 0 bases and V by 7 bases; bases with no gene match: 8. The CDR3 covers 16 residues. Germline V gene lookup returns CDR1 SGHRS and CDR2 YFSETQ. CDR3 in DNA: TGCGCCAGCGGTAAGGGGGACAGGACGAACACCGGGGAGCTGTTTTTT. This sequence encodes CASGKGDRTNTGELFF.

The rearrangement links TRBV6-6 to TRBJ2-2; possible D gene TRBD1, 6 bases. Germline V CDR1 and CDR2: MNHNY, SVGAGI (reference sequence). Trimming took off 2 bases at V and 7 bases at J, with 8 bases between the two ends. CDR3 size: 13 residues. CDR3 protein: CASSYVGGGELFF. The CDR3 DNA follows: TGTGCCAGCAGTTACGTAGGGGGCGGGGAGCTGTTTTTT.

This clonotype was counted ten times or more. The chain has TRBV28 and TRBJ2-5; D might be TRBD2 (6 bases). Trimming shortened V by 2 bases and J by 4 bases, and 17 bases separated the two germline ends. The CDR3 extends over 16 amino acids. Germline V gives CDR1 MDHEN, CDR2 SYDVKM. The CDR3 here is CASSLGGSGEGETQYF. For the CDR3, the DNA is TGTGCCAGCAGTTTAGGAGGGTCCGGGGAAGGAGAGACCCAGTACTTC. Drawing the rest from reference TRBV28 and TRBJ2-5, the complete variable domain is DVKVTQSSRYLVKRTGEKVFLECVQDMDHENMFWYRQDPGLGLRLIYFSYDVKMKEKGDIPEGYSVSREKKERFSLILESASTNQTSMYLCASSLGGSGEGETQYFGPGTRLLVL.